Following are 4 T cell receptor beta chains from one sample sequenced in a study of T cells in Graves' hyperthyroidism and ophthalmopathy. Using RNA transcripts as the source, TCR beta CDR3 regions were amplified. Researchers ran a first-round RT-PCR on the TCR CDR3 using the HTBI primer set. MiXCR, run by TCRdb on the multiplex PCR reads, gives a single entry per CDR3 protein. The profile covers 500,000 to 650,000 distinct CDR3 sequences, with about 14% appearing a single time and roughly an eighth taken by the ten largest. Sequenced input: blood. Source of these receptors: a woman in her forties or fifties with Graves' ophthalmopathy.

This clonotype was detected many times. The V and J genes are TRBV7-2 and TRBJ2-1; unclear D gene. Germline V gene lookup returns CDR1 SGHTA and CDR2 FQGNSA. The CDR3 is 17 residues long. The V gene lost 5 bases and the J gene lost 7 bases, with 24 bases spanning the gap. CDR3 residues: CASSAWKGRSSMNEQFF. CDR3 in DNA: TGTGCCAGCAGCGCGTGGAAGGGAAGGTCGTCAATGAATGAGCAGTTCTTC. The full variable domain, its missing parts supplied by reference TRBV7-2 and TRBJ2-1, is GAGVSQSPSNKVTEKGKDVELRCDPISGHTALYWYRQSLGQGLEFLIYFQGNSAPDKSGLPSDRFSAERTGGSVSTLTIQRTQQEDSAVYLCASSAWKGRSSMNEQFFGPGTRLTVL.

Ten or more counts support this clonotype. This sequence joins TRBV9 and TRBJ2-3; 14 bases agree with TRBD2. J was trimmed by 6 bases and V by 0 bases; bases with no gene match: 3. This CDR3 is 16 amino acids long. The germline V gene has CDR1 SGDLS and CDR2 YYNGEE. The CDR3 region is CASSVVGLAGVDTQYF. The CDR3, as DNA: TGTGCCAGCAGCGTAGTGGGACTAGCGGGAGTGGATACGCAGTATTTT.

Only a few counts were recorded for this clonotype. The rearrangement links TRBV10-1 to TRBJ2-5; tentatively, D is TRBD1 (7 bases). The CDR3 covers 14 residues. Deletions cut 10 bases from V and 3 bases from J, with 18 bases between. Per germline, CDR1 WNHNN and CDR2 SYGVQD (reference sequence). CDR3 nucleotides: TGCGCCAACACCAGACAGGGAGGAGAAGAGACCCAGTACTTC. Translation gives CANTRQGGEETQYF.

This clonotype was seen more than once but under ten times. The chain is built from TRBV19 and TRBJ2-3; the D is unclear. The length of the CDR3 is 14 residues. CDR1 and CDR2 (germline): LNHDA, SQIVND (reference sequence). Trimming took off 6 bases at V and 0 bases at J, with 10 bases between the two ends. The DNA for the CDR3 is TGTGCCAGTAGGAGGATGTCTAGCACAGATACGCAGTATTTT. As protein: CASRRMSSTDTQYF.